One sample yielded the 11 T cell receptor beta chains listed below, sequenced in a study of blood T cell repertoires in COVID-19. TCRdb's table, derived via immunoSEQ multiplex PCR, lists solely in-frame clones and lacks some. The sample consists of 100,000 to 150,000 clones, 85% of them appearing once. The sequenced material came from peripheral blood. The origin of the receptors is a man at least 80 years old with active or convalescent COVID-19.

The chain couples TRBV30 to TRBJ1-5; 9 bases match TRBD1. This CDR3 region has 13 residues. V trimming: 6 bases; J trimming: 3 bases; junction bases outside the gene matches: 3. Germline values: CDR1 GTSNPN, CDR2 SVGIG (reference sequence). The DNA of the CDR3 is TGTGCCTGCCGGGACAGGGTCAATCAGCCCCAGCATTTT. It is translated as CACRDRVNQPQHF.

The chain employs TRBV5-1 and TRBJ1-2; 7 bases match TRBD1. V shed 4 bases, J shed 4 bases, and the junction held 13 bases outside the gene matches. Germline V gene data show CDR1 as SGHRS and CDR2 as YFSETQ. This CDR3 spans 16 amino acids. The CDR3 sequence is CASSLQTGLTAYGYTF. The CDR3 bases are TGCGCCAGCAGCCTCCAGACAGGGCTTACCGCCTATGGCTACACCTTC.

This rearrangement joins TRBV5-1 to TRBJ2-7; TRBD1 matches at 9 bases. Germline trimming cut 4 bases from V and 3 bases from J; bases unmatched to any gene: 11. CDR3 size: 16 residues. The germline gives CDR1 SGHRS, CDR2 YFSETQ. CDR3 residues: CASSPKQQGAGYEQYF. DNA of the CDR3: TGCGCCAGCAGCCCTAAACAACAGGGGGCCGGCTACGAGCAGTACTTC.

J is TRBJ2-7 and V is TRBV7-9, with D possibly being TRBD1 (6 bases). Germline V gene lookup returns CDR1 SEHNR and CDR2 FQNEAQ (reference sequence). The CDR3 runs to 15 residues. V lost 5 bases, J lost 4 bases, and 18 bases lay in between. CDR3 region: CASSNYRDIEYEQYF. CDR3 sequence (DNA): TGTGCCAGCAGCAACTACCGGGACATTGAATACGAGCAGTACTTC.

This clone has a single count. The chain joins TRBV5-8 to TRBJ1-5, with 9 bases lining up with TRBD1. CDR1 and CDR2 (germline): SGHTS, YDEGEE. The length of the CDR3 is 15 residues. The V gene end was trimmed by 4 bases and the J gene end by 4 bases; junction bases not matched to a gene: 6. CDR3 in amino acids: CASSPGTGWNQPQHF. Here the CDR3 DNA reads TGTGCCAGCAGCCCAGGGACAGGGTGGAATCAGCCCCAGCATTTT. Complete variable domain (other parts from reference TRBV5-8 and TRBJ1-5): EAGVTQSPTHLIKTRGQQATLRCSPISGHTSVYWYQQALGLGLQFLLWYDEGEERNRGNFPPRFSGRQFPNYSSELNVNALELEDSALYLCASSPGTGWNQPQHFGDGTRLSIL.

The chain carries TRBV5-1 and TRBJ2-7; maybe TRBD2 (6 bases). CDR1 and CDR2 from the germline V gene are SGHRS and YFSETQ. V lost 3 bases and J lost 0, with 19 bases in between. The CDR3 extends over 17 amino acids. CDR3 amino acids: CASSSGAGGALSYEQYF. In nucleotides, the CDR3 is TGCGCCAGCAGCTCCGGGGCTGGAGGGGCCCTCTCCTACGAGCAGTACTTC.

In nucleotides, the CDR3 is TGCAGCGTTGCTCCGGGAGGATCCTACGAGCAGTACTTC. Amino acid sequence: CSVAPGGSYEQYF. The V gene is TRBV29-1, the J gene TRBJ2-7; the match to TRBD2 covers 7 bases. The CDR3 runs to 13 residues. Germline V gene lookup returns CDR1 SQVTM and CDR2 ANQGSEA. With V trimmed by 4 bases and J by 1 base, 4 bases remained unmatched.

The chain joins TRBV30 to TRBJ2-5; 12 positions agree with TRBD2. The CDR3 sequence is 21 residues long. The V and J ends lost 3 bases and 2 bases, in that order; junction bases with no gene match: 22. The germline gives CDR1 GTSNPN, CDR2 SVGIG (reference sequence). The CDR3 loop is CAWSPTPATASGRGGQETQYF. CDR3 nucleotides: TGTGCCTGGAGCCCTACTCCCGCGACTGCTAGCGGGAGGGGGGGACAAGAGACCCAGTACTTC.

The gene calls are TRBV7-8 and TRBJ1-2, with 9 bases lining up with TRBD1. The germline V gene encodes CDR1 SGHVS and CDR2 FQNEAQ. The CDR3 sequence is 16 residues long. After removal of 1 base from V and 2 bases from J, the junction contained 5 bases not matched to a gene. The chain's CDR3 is CASSLVGTGSNYGYTF. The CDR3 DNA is TGTGCCAGCAGCTTAGTAGGGACAGGGAGCAACTATGGCTACACCTTC.

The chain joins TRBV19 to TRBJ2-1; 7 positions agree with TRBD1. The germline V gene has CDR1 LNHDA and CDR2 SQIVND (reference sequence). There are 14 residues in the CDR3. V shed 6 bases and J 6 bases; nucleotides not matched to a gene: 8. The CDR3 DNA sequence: TGTGCCAGTAGCAAGGGACAGATAACCAATGAGCAGTTCTTC. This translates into CASSKGQITNEQFF. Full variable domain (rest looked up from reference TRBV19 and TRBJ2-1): DGGITQSPKYLFRKEGQNVTLSCEQNLNHDAMYWYRQDPGQGLRLIYYSQIVNDFQKGDIAEGYSVSREKKESFPLTVTSAQKNPTAFYLCASSKGQITNEQFFGPGTRLTVL.

The CDR3 loop reads CSATHAGGYTF. CDR3 DNA: TGCAGTGCCACCCACGCCGGTGGCTACACCTTC. The chain joins TRBV20-1 to TRBJ1-2; D gene uncertain. The CDR3 extends over 11 amino acids. From germline, CDR1 is DFQATT and CDR2 SNEGSKA (reference sequence). The V end lost 6 bases, the J end lost 7 bases, and 12 bases lay between the germline ends.